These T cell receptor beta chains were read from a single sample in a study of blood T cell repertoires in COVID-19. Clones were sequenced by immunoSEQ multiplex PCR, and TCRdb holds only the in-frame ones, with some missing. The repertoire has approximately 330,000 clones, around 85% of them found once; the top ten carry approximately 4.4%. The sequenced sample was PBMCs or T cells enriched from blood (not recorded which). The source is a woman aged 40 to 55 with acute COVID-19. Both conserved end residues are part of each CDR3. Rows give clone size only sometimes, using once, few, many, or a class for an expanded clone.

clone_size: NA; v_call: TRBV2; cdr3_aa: CASHLGRDTEAFF
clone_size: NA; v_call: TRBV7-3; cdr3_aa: CASSFGRDGETQYF
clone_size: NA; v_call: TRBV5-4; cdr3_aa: CASSPSSGSNEQYF
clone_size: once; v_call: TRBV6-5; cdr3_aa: CASSSTGPNTEAFF
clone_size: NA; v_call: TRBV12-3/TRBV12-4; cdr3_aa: CASIRVGEYGYTF
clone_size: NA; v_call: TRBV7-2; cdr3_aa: CASSLEIRGGTQYF
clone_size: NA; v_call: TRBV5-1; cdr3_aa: CASSPQGQTNTEAFF
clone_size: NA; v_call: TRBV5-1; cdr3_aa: CASSLVGGETQYF
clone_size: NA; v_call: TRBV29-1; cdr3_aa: CSVESYSNNEQFF
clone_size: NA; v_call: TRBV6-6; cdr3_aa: CASSSGTVNTEAFF
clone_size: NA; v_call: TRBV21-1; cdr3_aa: CASSKARGDRSNQPQHF
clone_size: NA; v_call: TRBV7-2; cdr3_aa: CASSLGTGGRTEAFF
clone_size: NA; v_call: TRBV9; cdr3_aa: CASSKQGLAGGRGSYNEQFF
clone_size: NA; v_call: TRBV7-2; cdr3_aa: CASSLVGGVGTDTQYF
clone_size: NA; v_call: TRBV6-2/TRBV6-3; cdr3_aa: CASSSNTGEDNYEQYF
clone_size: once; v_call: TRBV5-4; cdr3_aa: CASSLVTPGGYGYTF
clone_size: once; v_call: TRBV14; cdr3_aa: CASSQEFWTGGVGGMNTEAFF
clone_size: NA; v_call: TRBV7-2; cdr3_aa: CASSMGGYEQFF
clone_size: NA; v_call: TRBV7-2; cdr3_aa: CASSLSGTSTDTQYF
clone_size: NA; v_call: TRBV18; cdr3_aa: CASSPFRGASYNEQFF
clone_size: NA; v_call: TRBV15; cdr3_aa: CATSYRQGNTEAFF
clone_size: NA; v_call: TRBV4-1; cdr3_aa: CASSQEIQGWTEAFF
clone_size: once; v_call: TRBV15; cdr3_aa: CATSVQGQGNSPLHF
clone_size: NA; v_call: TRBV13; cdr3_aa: CASSLDSGLSSPLHF
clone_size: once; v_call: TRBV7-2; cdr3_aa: CASRREQGSYKTQYF
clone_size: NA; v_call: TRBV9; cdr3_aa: CASSGVRTDTQYF
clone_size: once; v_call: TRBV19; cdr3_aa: CASPGTGTEQKPMNTEAFF
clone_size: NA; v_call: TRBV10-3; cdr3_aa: CAIRTANTEAFF
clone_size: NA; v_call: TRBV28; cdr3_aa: CASSTTGATNEKLFF
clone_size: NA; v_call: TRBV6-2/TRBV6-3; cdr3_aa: CASSHQAGTGVGYTF
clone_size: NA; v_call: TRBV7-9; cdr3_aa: CASSSTPGQGMGYTF
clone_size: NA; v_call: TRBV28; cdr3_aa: CASSSPSLQGVQDGYTF
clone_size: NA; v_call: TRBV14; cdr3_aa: CASSFDRVSSGANVLTF
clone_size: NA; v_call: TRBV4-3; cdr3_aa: CASSRIQGEGEKLFF
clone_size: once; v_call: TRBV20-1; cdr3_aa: CSASGGGYTF
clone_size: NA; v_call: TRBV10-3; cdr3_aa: CAIHSGGRMGEQFF
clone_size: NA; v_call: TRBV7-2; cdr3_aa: CASTRGGPNTEAFF
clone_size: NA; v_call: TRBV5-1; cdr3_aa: CASSRAGGAGEKLFF
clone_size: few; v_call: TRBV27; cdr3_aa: CATARTGGNYEQYF
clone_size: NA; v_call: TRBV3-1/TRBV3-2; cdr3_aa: CASSNRAGETQYF
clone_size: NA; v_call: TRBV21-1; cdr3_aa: CASSKGRGQGCEKLFF
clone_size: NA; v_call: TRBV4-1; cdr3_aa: CASSHDGQNNQPQHF
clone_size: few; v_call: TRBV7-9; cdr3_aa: CASSLAPVRGTNEKLFF
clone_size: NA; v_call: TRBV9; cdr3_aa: CASSVGEAGGTRNSPLHF
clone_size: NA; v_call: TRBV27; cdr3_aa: CASRNRGPSHLTNYGYTF
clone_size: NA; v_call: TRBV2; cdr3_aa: CASRAGQSNYGYTF
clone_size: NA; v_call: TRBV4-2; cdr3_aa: CASSQGTGANRPQHF
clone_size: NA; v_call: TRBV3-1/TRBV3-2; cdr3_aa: CASSPRGALTDTQYF
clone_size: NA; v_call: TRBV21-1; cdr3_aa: CASSKGGREQYF
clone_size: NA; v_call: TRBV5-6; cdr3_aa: CASSFEGVWTEAFF
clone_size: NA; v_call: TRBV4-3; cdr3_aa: CASSQGALYRGGPDTGELFF
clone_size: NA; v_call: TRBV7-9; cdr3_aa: CASSLGRDRGEKLFF
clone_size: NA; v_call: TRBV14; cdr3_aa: CASSQAPGQGVGNEQFF
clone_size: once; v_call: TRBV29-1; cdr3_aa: CSVRPAPRLRETQYF
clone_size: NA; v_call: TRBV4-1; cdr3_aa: CASSQGSYSGNTIYF